One sample yielded the 18 T cell receptor beta chains listed below, sequenced in a study of blood T cell repertoires in COVID-19. Profiling relied on immunoSEQ multiplex PCR, and the TCRdb table lists in-frame clones only, not all of them. The table has around 77,000 clones, around 85% seen once. The sequenced sample consisted of peripheral blood. These receptors were collected from an elderly man with acute or convalescent COVID-19.

This chain links TRBV7-6 with TRBJ1-2; D gene unclear. Trimming cost V 2 bases and J 0 bases, with 7 bases left between them. In germline, CDR1 is SGHVS, CDR2 FNYEAQ. The CDR3 loop spans 14 amino acids. CDR3 protein: CASSLTETNYGYTF. For the CDR3, the DNA is TGTGCCAGCAGCTTAACAGAAACTAACTATGGCTACACCTTC.

The V gene is TRBV7-2, the J gene TRBJ2-3, with 11 positions matching TRBD2. The germline CDR1 and CDR2 sequences are SGHTA and FQGNSA. The CDR3 totals 18 residues. V was pared by 5 bases and J by 2 bases, with 12 bases of the junction left unmatched. The CDR3 region has the DNA TGTGCCAGCAGCCTAGAGTTGGTAGCGGGAGGGCTCACAGATACGCAGTATTTT. Translation gives CASSLELVAGGLTDTQYF. The variable domain in full, with the rest retrieved from reference TRBV7-2 and TRBJ2-3, is GAGVSQSPSNKVTEKGKDVELRCDPISGHTALYWYRQSLGQGLEFLIYFQGNSAPDKSGLPSDRFSAERTGGSVSTLTIQRTQQEDSAVYLCASSLELVAGGLTDTQYFGPGTRLTVL.

The chain recombines TRBV5-1 with TRBJ1-4; 7 positions match TRBD1. The V segment lost 5 bases and the J segment 4 bases; nucleotides outside the gene matches: 8. The CDR3 covers 15 residues. Germline CDR1 SGHRS, CDR2 YFSETQ. DNA of the CDR3: TGCGCCAGCAGTAGTTCAAGGGGGCATAATGAAAAACTGTTTTTT. It encodes CASSSSRGHNEKLFF. Full variable domain (rest looked up from reference TRBV5-1 and TRBJ1-4): KAGVTQTPRYLIKTRGQQVTLSCSPISGHRSVSWYQQTPGQGLQFLFEYFSETQRNKGNFPGRFSGRQFSNSRSEMNVSTLELGDSALYLCASSSSRGHNEKLFFGSGTQLSVL.

The chain recombines TRBV6-5 with TRBJ2-5, with 10 nucleotides matching TRBD1. The CDR3 is 14 amino acids. V was pared by 5 bases and J by 3 bases, with 3 bases of the junction left unmatched. Germline V gene data show CDR1 as MNHEY and CDR2 as SVGAGI. The CDR3 coding sequence is TGTGCCAGCAGTCCCGGGACAGGGGAAGAGACCCAGTACTTC. Translated: CASSPGTGEETQYF.

V and J are TRBV7-9 and TRBJ2-3, with 7 nucleotides matching TRBD2. The CDR3 consists of 15 residues. The trim removed 6 bases at V and 2 bases at J, leaving 8 bases unmatched. Germline assignment: CDR1 SEHNR and CDR2 FQNEAQ (reference sequence). The CDR3 DNA reads as TGTGCCAGCAGACATTTTCGGGGGGACACAGATACGCAGTATTTT. Translation gives CASRHFRGDTDTQYF. Variable domain in full (rest from reference TRBV7-9 and TRBJ2-3): DTGVSQNPRHKITKRGQNVTFRCDPISEHNRLYWYRQTLGQGPEFLTYFQNEAQLEKSRLLSDRFSAERPKGSFSTLEIQRTEQGDSAMYLCASRHFRGDTDTQYFGPGTRLTVL.

This chain connects TRBV21-1 to TRBJ2-2; TRBD1, the table's D call, lacks a check against the DNA. TRBV21-1 is deemed a pseudogene. The CDR3 covers 15 residues. The CDR3 loop is CASSKFPRITGELFF. The CDR3 DNA sequence: TGTGCCAGCAGCAAATTTCCCAGGATTACCGGGGAGCTGTTTTTT.

The rearrangement joins TRBV7-8 to TRBJ2-7; D call uncertain. Trimming took off 1 base at V and 3 bases at J, with 10 bases between the two ends. CDR1 and CDR2 (germline): SGHVS, FQNEAQ. The CDR3 has 14 residues. CDR3 sequence (DNA): TGTGCCAGCAGCTTAGGAGCTGCCATCTACGAGCAGTACTTC. It is translated as CASSLGAAIYEQYF.

A single count supports this clone. The chain combines TRBV18 with TRBJ2-6; no reliable D call. The V end was cut by 5 bases, the J end by 0 bases, with 14 bases between. CDR1 is KGHSH and CDR2 is LQKENI in the germline V gene. The CDR3 is made up of 17 amino acids. The CDR3 DNA reads as TGTGCCAGCTCAGCCTACGTCGCTTCCTCTGGGGCCAACGTCCTGACTTTC. It translates to CASSAYVASSGANVLTF.

This clone was seen just once. The chain recombines TRBV10-3 with TRBJ1-1, with TRBD1 identical over 9 bases. The CDR3 loop spans 15 amino acids. After removal of 4 bases from V and 0 bases from J, the junction contained 3 bases not matched to a gene. CDR1 is ENHRY and CDR2 is SYGVKD in the germline V gene. CDR3 bases: TGTGCCATCAGTGGGACAGGGGTCATGAACACTGAAGCTTTCTTT. This gives the protein CAISGTGVMNTEAFF.

V and J are TRBV14 and TRBJ1-2; D is possibly TRBD1 (6 bases). The CDR3 is made up of 14 amino acids. Germline V gene sequence: CDR1 SGHDN, CDR2 FVKESK. V was pared by 4 bases and J by 6 bases, with 15 bases between. CDR3 region: CASSPGERGNGYTF. CDR3 nucleotide sequence: TGTGCCAGCAGCCCGGGCGAGAGGGGGAATGGCTACACCTTC. Together with reference TRBV14 and TRBJ1-2, the CDR3 gives the full variable domain: EAGVTQFPSHSVIEKGQTVTLRCDPISGHDNLYWYRRVMGKEIKFLLHFVKESKQDESGMPNNRFLAERTGGTYSTLKVQPAELEDSGVYFCASSPGERGNGYTFGSGTRLTVV.

The chain employs TRBV9 and TRBJ2-7, with 8 bases aligning to TRBD2. V was pared by 2 bases and J by 10 bases, with 5 bases of the junction left unmatched. CDR1 SGDLS and CDR2 YYNGEE come from the germline V gene. The CDR3 is 12 residues long. CDR3 residues: CASSVEAGAQYF. The CDR3 bases are TGTGCCAGCAGCGTTGAAGCGGGAGCTCAGTACTTC.

This chain connects TRBV7-8 to TRBJ2-3, with 7 bases matching TRBD1. Germline V lookup: CDR1 SGHVS, CDR2 FQNEAQ. V shed 4 bases and J 5 bases; nucleotides not matched to a gene: 6. The CDR3 totals 14 residues. The CDR3 coding sequence is TGTGCCAGCAGCTCGCAGGGGGTGGTAGATACGCAGTATTTT. It is translated as CASSSQGVVDTQYF.

This clone occurred a few times. This sequence joins TRBV7-9 and TRBJ2-7; D perhaps matches TRBD1 (5 bases). This CDR3 has 15 residues. In germline, CDR1 is SEHNR, CDR2 FQNEAQ (reference sequence). Trimming took 1 base from V and 6 from J, leaving 16 bases between them. DNA of the CDR3: TGTGCCAGCAGCTTAGAGGATCCAGGGCGGATCGAGCAGTACTTC. Protein: CASSLEDPGRIEQYF.

The J gene is TRBJ1-5, the V gene TRBV5-6; TRBD1 agrees at 12 bases. CDR1 SGHDT and CDR2 YYEEEE come from the germline V gene. The CDR3 runs 17 residues. Trimming took 3 bases from V and 2 from J; bases not matched to a gene: 6. This CDR3 reads CASSYGTGGAGNQPQHF. In DNA, the CDR3 is TGTGCCAGCAGCTACGGGACAGGGGGCGCGGGCAATCAGCCCCAGCATTTT.

V gene TRBV5-1 combines with J gene TRBJ2-5; D call uncertain. The germline V and J ends were trimmed by 3 bases and 5 bases, with 14 bases remaining between them. The germline V gene has CDR1 SGHRS and CDR2 YFSETQ. The CDR3 is 14 amino acids. The CDR3 nucleotides read TGCGCCAGCAGCTACTCTAGAATTGGGGAGACCCAGTACTTC. It codes for CASSYSRIGETQYF.

The V gene is TRBV19, the J gene TRBJ1-2, with 8 positions matching TRBD1. Germline V gene lookup returns CDR1 LNHDA and CDR2 SQIVND (reference sequence). CDR3 length: 14 amino acids. V trimming: 4 bases; J trimming: 0 bases; junction bases outside the gene matches: 1. The CDR3 nucleotides read TGTGCCAGTAGTACACAGGGGGCTAACTATGGCTACACCTTC. Translated, it gives CASSTQGANYGYTF. Complete variable domain (other parts from reference TRBV19 and TRBJ1-2): DGGITQSPKYLFRKEGQNVTLSCEQNLNHDAMYWYRQDPGQGLRLIYYSQIVNDFQKGDIAEGYSVSREKKESFPLTVTSAQKNPTAFYLCASSTQGANYGYTFGSGTRLTVV.

The J gene is TRBJ1-6, the V gene TRBV9, with D possibly being TRBD1 (5 bases). The CDR3 is made up of 17 amino acids. Trimming left V 0 bases short and J 5 bases short, with 15 bases between. Germline CDR1 is SGDLS and CDR2 is YYNGEE. CDR3 DNA: TGTGCCAGCAGCGTAGAGCCTTACAGGCGGAATAATTCACCCCTCCACTTT. Its protein is CASSVEPYRRNNSPLHF.

This chain connects TRBV5-1 to TRBJ2-7, with 7 bases identical to TRBD2. J lost 5 bases, V lost 6 bases, and 8 bases had no gene match. The CDR3 is 13 residues long. The germline gives CDR1 SGHRS, CDR2 YFSETQ. For the CDR3, the DNA is TGCGCCAGCAATTCTTGGGGAGGGAACGAGCAGTACTTC. Protein sequence: CASNSWGGNEQYF.